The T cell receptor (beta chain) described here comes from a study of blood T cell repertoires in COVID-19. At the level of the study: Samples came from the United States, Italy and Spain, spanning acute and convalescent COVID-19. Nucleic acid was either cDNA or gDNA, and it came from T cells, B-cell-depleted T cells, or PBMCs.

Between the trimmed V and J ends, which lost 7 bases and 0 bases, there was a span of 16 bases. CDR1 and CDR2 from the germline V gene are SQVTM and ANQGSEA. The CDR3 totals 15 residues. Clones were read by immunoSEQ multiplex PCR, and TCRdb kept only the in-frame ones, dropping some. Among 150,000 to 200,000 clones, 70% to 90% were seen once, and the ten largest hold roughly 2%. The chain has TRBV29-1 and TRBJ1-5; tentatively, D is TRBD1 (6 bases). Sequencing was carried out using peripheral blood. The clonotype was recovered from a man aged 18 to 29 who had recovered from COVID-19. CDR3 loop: CSAPKGVNSNQPQHF. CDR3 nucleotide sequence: TGCAGCGCCCCCAAGGGGGTGAATAGCAATCAGCCCCAGCATTTT.